A selection of T cell receptor beta chains follows, all from one sample in a study of T cell responses to AZD1222 COVID-19 vaccine. This table comes from immunoSEQ multiplex PCR, and its TCRdb copy is limited to in-frame clones, with some not included. The top ten hold more than 20% of the sample, which has some 69,000 clones, over 80% seen once. Sequencing used peripheral blood, obtained 28 days after the second AZD1222 dose. The receptors come from an adult who received the AZD1222 COVID-19 vaccine. The CDR3 runs from the conserved cysteine through the conserved F or W. The D gene is left open where the match is weak. A row's size may be missing; if present it is once, few, many or a size class.

D gene: TRBD1
J gene: TRBJ2-3
V gene: TRBV7-9
clone size: few
CDR3 DNA: TGTGCCAGCATTCACAGGGGCGATTACACAGATACGCAGTATTTT
CDR3 protein: CASIHRGDYTDTQYF

D gene: .
J gene: TRBJ1-5
V gene: TRBV6-1
clone size: .
CDR3 DNA: TGTGCCAGCAGTGTAGGGCTAGGGACGAATCAGCCCCAGCATTTT
CDR3 protein: CASSVGLGTNQPQHF

D gene: .
J gene: TRBJ1-5
V gene: TRBV28
clone size: .
CDR3 DNA: TGTGCCAGCAGTTTTGTCCAGGGCAATCAGCCCCAGCATTTT
CDR3 protein: CASSFVQGNQPQHF

D gene: TRBD2
J gene: TRBJ2-1
V gene: TRBV5-6
clone size: .
CDR3 DNA: TGTGCCAGCAGCTACGGGACTAGTATTTTCAATGAGCAGTTCTTC
CDR3 protein: CASSYGTSIFNEQFF

D gene: .
J gene: TRBJ1-6
V gene: TRBV11-3
clone size: .
CDR3 DNA: TGTGCCAGCGGCCTTCAGGGTAATTCACCCCTCCACTTT
CDR3 protein: CASGLQGNSPLHF

D gene: .
J gene: TRBJ1-3
V gene: TRBV29-1
clone size: .
CDR3 DNA: TGCAGCGTTGAACAGGGTGACTCTGGAAACACCATATATTTT
CDR3 protein: CSVEQGDSGNTIYF

D gene: .
J gene: TRBJ2-5
V gene: TRBV5-4
clone size: .
CDR3 DNA: TGTGCCAGCAGCCCCGCCACACGGGACCCTGCCCAAAGTCACTTC
CDR3 protein: CASSPATRDPAQSHF

D gene: .
J gene: TRBJ1-2
V gene: TRBV19
clone size: once
CDR3 DNA: TGTGCCAGTAGTATAGGGGGGACGGGCCACTATGGCTACACCTTC
CDR3 protein: CASSIGGTGHYGYTF

D gene: TRBD1
J gene: TRBJ2-5
V gene: TRBV5-1
clone size: .
CDR3 DNA: TGCGCCAGCAGCGGCGCAGGGGGACAAACCCAGTACTTC
CDR3 protein: CASSGAGGQTQYF

D gene: TRBD2
J gene: TRBJ2-1
V gene: TRBV27
clone size: .
CDR3 DNA: TGTGCCAGCGCGGGCGGGAGAAGCAATGAGCAGTTCTTC
CDR3 protein: CASAGGRSNEQFF

D gene: .
J gene: TRBJ2-2
V gene: TRBV11-2
clone size: .
CDR3 DNA: TGTGCCAGCAGCTTGGACAAGAACACCGGGGAGCTGTTTTTT
CDR3 protein: CASSLDKNTGELFF

D gene: TRBD1
J gene: TRBJ1-1
V gene: TRBV27
clone size: .
CDR3 DNA: TGTGCCAGCAGTTATTTGGGACAGGGGGATGAAGCTTTCTTT
CDR3 protein: CASSYLGQGDEAFF

D gene: .
J gene: TRBJ1-1
V gene: TRBV15
clone size: .
CDR3 DNA: TGTGCCACCAGCAGAGACGCGGGCATGGGGACTGAAGCTTTCTTT
CDR3 protein: CATSRDAGMGTEAFF

D gene: .
J gene: TRBJ1-5
V gene: TRBV28
clone size: .
CDR3 DNA: TGTGCCAGCAGTTCCCCGACTCTGGGTCGTAATCAGCCCCAGCATTTT
CDR3 protein: CASSSPTLGRNQPQHF

D gene: TRBD2
J gene: TRBJ2-1
V gene: TRBV19
clone size: .
CDR3 DNA: TGTGCCAGTTCCCTGGGGGGGTCCTACAATGAGCAGTTCTTC
CDR3 protein: CASSLGGSYNEQFF

D gene: .
J gene: TRBJ1-5
V gene: TRBV5-4
clone size: many
CDR3 DNA: TGTGCCAGCAAAGGACAGCCCCAGCATTTT
CDR3 protein: CASKGQPQHF

D gene: .
J gene: TRBJ1-2
V gene: TRBV4-1
clone size: .
CDR3 DNA: TGCGCCAGCAGCCAAGAAAGGATGGCCGGCCAGGGCTATGGCTACACCTTC
CDR3 protein: CASSQERMAGQGYGYTF

D gene: TRBD2
J gene: TRBJ2-1
V gene: TRBV5-1
clone size: .
CDR3 DNA: TGCGCCAGCAGCGCCTCACTAGCGGGGGACAATGAGCAGTTCTTC
CDR3 protein: CASSASLAGDNEQFF

D gene: .
J gene: TRBJ2-2
V gene: TRBV6-4
clone size: once
CDR3 DNA: TGTGCCACCCGGAGGGGGGTGAACACCGGGGAGCTGTTTTTT
CDR3 protein: CATRRGVNTGELFF

D gene: .
J gene: TRBJ1-1
V gene: TRBV7-8
clone size: .
CDR3 DNA: TGTGCCAGCAGCTTGAGGGAAGAGGCTGAAGCTTTCTTT
CDR3 protein: CASSLREEAEAFF

D gene: TRBD1
J gene: TRBJ1-4
V gene: TRBV2
clone size: .
CDR3 DNA: TGTGCCAGCAGTGGGAGGGGGCTTGGTAATGAAAAACTGTTTTTT
CDR3 protein: CASSGRGLGNEKLFF

D gene: .
J gene: TRBJ2-1
V gene: TRBV14
clone size: .
CDR3 DNA: TGTGCCAGCAGCCCCCTTGGGGTATGGGACAATGAGCAGTTCTTC
CDR3 protein: CASSPLGVWDNEQFF

D gene: .
J gene: TRBJ1-2
V gene: TRBV7-2
clone size: .
CDR3 DNA: TGTGCCAGCAGCCCTCAACGGGGTAACTATGGCTACACCTTC
CDR3 protein: CASSPQRGNYGYTF

D gene: TRBD1
J gene: TRBJ1-2
V gene: TRBV6-5
clone size: .
CDR3 DNA: TGTGCCAGCAGACTGGACAGGGTCCTAAGCTATGGCTACACCTTC
CDR3 protein: CASRLDRVLSYGYTF

D gene: .
J gene: TRBJ2-2
V gene: TRBV4-1
clone size: few
CDR3 DNA: TGCGCCAGCAGCCAAGGTATGGCCGGGGAGCTGTTTTTT
CDR3 protein: CASSQGMAGELFF

D gene: .
J gene: TRBJ1-2
V gene: TRBV12-3/TRBV12-4
clone size: .
CDR3 DNA: TGTGCCAGCAGTTTTGGGCCCTGGGATGGCTACACCTTC
CDR3 protein: CASSFGPWDGYTF

D gene: .
J gene: TRBJ1-2
V gene: TRBV30
clone size: .
CDR3 DNA: TGTGCCTGGAGTGTATTCGGGCTAGGCTATGGCTACACCTTC
CDR3 protein: CAWSVFGLGYGYTF